Each of the 5 T cell receptor beta chains below was sequenced from the same sample in a study of patients and donors after allogeneic stem cell transplantation. TCRdb analysed the RT-PCR reads with MiXCR anew, one entry per CDR3 protein. The repertoire has a few hundred thousand distinct CDR3 sequences, roughly 38% of them found once; the top ten carry 9.5% to 13%. The sample consisted of blood, either unsorted or a sorted T cell fraction (not recorded which). Receptors originate from a human donor who was either an allogeneic HSCT recipient or a stem cell or donor lymphocyte infusion donor (not recorded which). It is not recorded whose cells these are; they may come from a transplant donor.

V is TRBV10-3 and J is TRBJ2-2; the match to TRBD1 covers 8 bases. This CDR3 has 14 amino acids. The V gene end was trimmed by 3 bases and the J gene end by 6 bases; junction bases not matched to a gene: 3. Germline V gene data show CDR1 as ENHRY and CDR2 as SYGVKD. CDR3: CAISDPRGPGELFF. The CDR3 DNA reads TGTGCCATCAGTGACCCCAGGGGGCCCGGGGAGCTGTTTTTT.

The genes are TRBV5-1 and TRBJ2-7; no firm D call. The CDR3 extends over 13 amino acids. From germline, CDR1 is SGHRS and CDR2 YFSETQ. Trimming left V 2 bases short and J 6 bases short, with 12 bases between. CDR3 residues: CASSLNSRREQYF. Here the CDR3 DNA reads TGCGCCAGCAGCTTAAACAGTCGACGCGAGCAGTACTTC.

The chain links TRBV5-1 to TRBJ1-6; D may be TRBD1 (5 bases). This CDR3 has 13 amino acids. Between the trimmed V and J ends, which lost 2 bases and 5 bases, there was a span of 5 bases. Per germline, CDR1 SGHRS and CDR2 YFSETQ. The CDR3 is CASSFRDNSPLHF. CDR3 coding DNA: TGCGCCAGCAGCTTCAGGGATAATTCACCCCTCCACTTT. Full variable domain (missing parts from reference TRBV5-1 and TRBJ1-6): KAGVTQTPRYLIKTRGQQVTLSCSPISGHRSVSWYQQTPGQGLQFLFEYFSETQRNKGNFPGRFSGRQFSNSRSEMNVSTLELGDSALYLCASSFRDNSPLHFGNGTRLTVT.

In its sample, this clonotype was seen a few times. The chain uses TRBV28 and TRBJ2-7; D is uncertain. The germline gives CDR1 MDHEN, CDR2 SYDVKM. CDR3 length: 15 amino acids. Trimming shortened V by 1 base and J by 2 bases, and 12 bases separated the two germline ends. For the CDR3, the DNA is TGTGCCAGCAGTTTATTCGCGGCAGGCACCTACGAGCAGTACTTC. It specifies CASSLFAAGTYEQYF. Full variable domain (missing parts from reference TRBV28 and TRBJ2-7): DVKVTQSSRYLVKRTGEKVFLECVQDMDHENMFWYRQDPGLGLRLIYFSYDVKMKEKGDIPEGYSVSREKKERFSLILESASTNQTSMYLCASSLFAAGTYEQYFGPGTRLTVT.

This clonotype was seen a handful of times. This rearrangement joins TRBV9 to TRBJ1-2, with D possibly being TRBD1 (5 bases). V lost 0 bases, J lost 4 bases, and 13 bases lay in between. CDR1 and CDR2 from the germline V gene are SGDLS and YYNGEE. This CDR3 contains 15 residues. In DNA, the CDR3 is TGTGCCAGCAGCGTAGGCTTAGGGGTCGCCTATGGCTACACCTTC. It is translated as CASSVGLGVAYGYTF.